These 32 T cell receptor beta chains share one sample of origin, sequenced in a study of response to subunit inactivated influenza vaccine. TCRdb called the RT-PCR reads again in MiXCR, with one record for every CDR3 protein. Here the sample spans about 520,000 distinct CDR3 sequences, over 25% being singletons. Source: CD4+ T cells sorted from PBMCs, taken about 5 days after vaccination. These receptors were obtained from a man aged 45-65 years who received an inactivated influenza vaccine.

The J gene is TRBJ1-1, the V gene TRBV29-1, with D possibly TRBD1 on 5 matching bases. The CDR3 runs to 14 residues. CDR1 SQVTM and CDR2 ANQGSEA come from the germline V gene. The V end lost 0 bases, the J end lost 3 bases, and 11 bases lay between the germline ends. CDR3 in DNA: TGCAGCGTTGAAGACCCCGACAGCGACACTGAAGCTTTCTTT. Translating it yields CSVEDPDSDTEAFF.

The chain joins TRBV7-2 to TRBJ2-3, with no clear D. Germline loops: CDR1 SGHTA, CDR2 FQGNSA. Trimming cost V 1 base and J 3 bases, with 17 bases left between them. The CDR3 totals 17 residues. CDR3 DNA sequence: TGTGCCAGCAGCTTAGTCGTATCTAGTCGGAGTACAGATACGCAGTATTTT. It encodes CASSLVVSSRSTDTQYF.

J is TRBJ1-5 and V is TRBV6-5; 8 nucleotides agree with TRBD1. With 5 bases clipped from V and 7 bases from J, the junction kept 16 bases outside the gene matches. The germline V gene encodes CDR1 MNHEY and CDR2 SVGAGI. The CDR3 sequence is 17 residues long. As DNA, the CDR3 is TGTGCCAGCAGTCTACTCCCGGGACAGGTTTCAAAACAGCCCCAGCATTTT. Amino acid sequence: CASSLLPGQVSKQPQHF.

This clonotype was observed a few times. Relative to the germline gene, one junction end is altered; a read error may explain this. J is TRBJ1-2 and V is TRBV7-9, with 7 bases matching TRBD1. In germline, CDR1 is SEHNR, CDR2 FQNEAQ (reference sequence). This CDR3 contains 13 residues. The CDR3 region is CASSLQGEGGYNF. The DNA for the CDR3 is TGTGCCAGCAGCTTACAGGGGGAAGGTGGCTACAACTTC.

This clonotype has just a few counts. The CDR3 loop reads CSARDFLGGFNEQFF. In DNA, the CDR3 is TGCAGTGCTAGAGACTTCCTGGGGGGCTTCAATGAGCAGTTCTTC. The chain couples TRBV20-1 to TRBJ2-1; tentatively, D is TRBD1 or TRBD2 (6 bases each). CDR1 is DFQATT and CDR2 is SNEGSKA in the germline V gene (reference sequence). There are 15 residues in the CDR3. Trimming cost V 0 bases and J 6 bases, with 15 bases left between them.

This clonotype has just a few counts. This chain links TRBV10-3 with TRBJ2-1; TRBD2 matches at 8 bases. V dropped 6 bases and J dropped 0; count of bases not matched to a gene: 4. The germline CDR1 and CDR2 sequences are ENHRY and SYGVKD. The CDR3 has 15 residues. CDR3 sequence reads: CAIRSGGSSYNEQFF. In nucleotides, the CDR3 is TGTGCCATCAGAAGCGGGGGAAGCTCCTACAATGAGCAGTTCTTC.

This clonotype has more than one count but fewer than ten. This chain links TRBV20-1 with TRBJ1-2; weak D call: TRBD1 (5 bases). V dropped 4 bases and J dropped 4 bases, with 10 bases sitting between them. The germline V gene encodes CDR1 DFQATT and CDR2 SNEGSKA (reference sequence). The CDR3 is 12 residues long. The CDR3 DNA is TGCAGTGCTAACAGGATCTCCTATGGCTACACCTTC. Residues: CSANRISYGYTF.

This clonotype came up a few times. The chain combines TRBV2 with TRBJ2-1; D remains ambiguous. The CDR3 has 13 residues. The V gene's germline CDR1 is SNHLY and CDR2 FYNNEI. Trimming took 8 bases from V and 6 from J, leaving 14 bases between them. The CDR3 loop is CASVESRSNEQFF. The CDR3 DNA is TGTGCCAGCGTCGAGTCCCGTAGCAATGAGCAGTTCTTC.

The V and J genes are TRBV12-3 or TRBV12-4 and TRBJ2-2; TRBD2 matches 8 bases. V shed 6 bases, J shed 5 bases, and the junction held 11 bases outside the gene matches. CDR3 length equals 16 residues. The CDR3 here is CASSYGGGRRTGELFF. The CDR3 nucleotides read TGTGCCAGCAGCTACGGGGGCGGGAGGAGAACCGGGGAGCTGTTTTTT.

This clonotype has more than one count but fewer than ten. The chain links TRBV12-3 or TRBV12-4 to TRBJ1-1; D is uncertain. Trimming took off 3 bases at V and 3 bases at J, with 8 bases between the two ends. CDR3 length equals 13 residues. The CDR3 spells CASSLQADTEAFF. Written as DNA, the CDR3 is TGTGCCAGCAGTTTGCAGGCGGACACTGAAGCTTTCTTT.

This clonotype was seen repeatedly, ten times or more. The chain recombines TRBV11-1 with TRBJ2-3, with D tentatively TRBD1 (6 bases). The CDR3 sequence is 18 residues long. Germline V lookup: CDR1 SGHAT, CDR2 FQDESV (reference sequence). Trimming removed 5 bases from V and 0 bases from J, with 21 bases in between. The CDR3 coding sequence is TGTGCCAGCAGCAGAATCCAGACAGGACCCTCTAGCACAGATACGCAGTATTTT. This translates into CASSRIQTGPSSTDTQYF.

This rearrangement joins TRBV4-2 to TRBJ1-6; D is uncertain. Germline assignment: CDR1 LGHNA and CDR2 YNFKEQ. CDR3 length: 15 residues. The germline V and J ends were trimmed by 0 bases and 4 bases, with 7 bases remaining between them. CDR3 amino acids: CASSQEGLYNSPLHF. DNA of the CDR3: TGTGCCAGCAGCCAAGAGGGGTTATATAATTCACCCCTCCACTTT.

A few counts support this clonotype. The chain has TRBV4-2 and TRBJ2-1; weak D call: TRBD2 (7 bases). Germline V CDR1 and CDR2: LGHNA, YNFKEQ. This CDR3 is built from 17 residues. Trimming left V 0 bases short and J 3 bases short, with 15 bases between. The CDR3 protein is CASSQEGEGGRYNEQFF. In DNA, the CDR3 is TGTGCCAGCAGCCAAGAAGGTGAGGGGGGGCGCTACAATGAGCAGTTCTTC.

The chain uses TRBV6-5 and TRBJ2-5; 8 nucleotides align to TRBD2. Germline assignment: CDR1 MNHEY and CDR2 SVGAGI. The CDR3 sequence is 14 residues long. J was trimmed by 5 bases and V by 2 bases; bases with no gene match: 4. CDR3 nucleotides: TGTGCCAGCAGTTACCGGGGGGGCGGCGAGACCCAGTACTTC. Its translation: CASSYRGGGETQYF.

The chain combines TRBV7-9 with TRBJ2-5; the match to TRBD1 covers 8 bases. V dropped 5 bases and J dropped 5; count of bases not matched to a gene: 16. Germline CDR1 and CDR2: SEHNR and FQNEAQ (reference sequence). The CDR3 spans 17 residues. The CDR3 reads CASSRTSGTGSRETQYF. The CDR3 DNA sequence: TGTGCCAGCAGCAGAACTTCCGGGACAGGTAGTAGGGAGACCCAGTACTTC. Looking up the rest from reference TRBV7-9 and TRBJ2-5 gives the full variable domain: DTGVSQNPRHKITKRGQNVTFRCDPISEHNRLYWYRQTLGQGPEFLTYFQNEAQLEKSRLLSDRFSAERPKGSFSTLEIQRTEQGDSAMYLCASSRTSGTGSRETQYFGPGTRLLVL.

The gene calls are TRBV20-1 and TRBJ1-3, with D hard to call. CDR3 size: 11 residues. Per the germline V gene, CDR1 is DFQATT and CDR2 is SNEGSKA (reference sequence). Trimming shortened V by 1 base and J by 4 bases, and 2 bases separated the two germline ends. As DNA, the CDR3 is TGCAGTGCTAGAGGAGGAAACACCATATATTTT. Protein product: CSARGGNTIYF.

The rearrangement joins TRBV30 to TRBJ1-2, with TRBD1 identical over 8 bases. The CDR3 runs to 13 residues. The ends lost 3 bases at V and 7 bases at J; junction bases unmatched: 7. In germline, CDR1 is GTSNPN, CDR2 SVGIG (reference sequence). This CDR3 reads CAWRGQGRSGYTF. CDR3 in DNA: TGTGCCTGGAGAGGACAGGGTCGGTCTGGCTACACCTTC.

This chain links TRBV10-3 with TRBJ2-2, with 10 bases lining up with TRBD1. The CDR3 has 17 amino acids. Germline trimming cut 0 bases from V and 4 bases from J; bases unmatched to any gene: 5. Germline CDR1 and CDR2: ENHRY and SYGVKD. The CDR3 nucleotides are TGTGCCATCAGTGAGTCTACGGGACAGGGGAGCACCGGGGAGCTGTTTTTT. It specifies CAISESTGQGSTGELFF.

This clonotype was seen only a few times. CDR3 bases: TGTGCCAGCAGCCGGGACCCCCCGAACACCGGGGAGCTGTTTTTT. It specifies CASSRDPPNTGELFF. The genes are TRBV7-6 and TRBJ2-2; D possibly matches TRBD1 or TRBD2 (5 bases each). CDR1 is SGHVS, CDR2 FNYEAQ, per germline. The V gene lost 5 bases and the J gene lost 0 bases, with 10 bases spanning the gap. The CDR3 totals 15 residues.

The rearrangement links TRBV5-1 to TRBJ1-2; 10 bases match TRBD1. The CDR3 contains 14 residues. With 2 bases clipped from V and 8 bases from J, the junction kept 6 bases outside the gene matches. Germline lookup yields CDR1 SGHRS and CDR2 YFSETQ. As DNA, the CDR3 is TGCGCCAGCAGCTTAGGGACAGGGGTTCAAGGCTACACCTTC. Translating gives CASSLGTGVQGYTF.

For the CDR3, the DNA is TGTGCCAGCAGCCGGGGTAAGGGAGATACGCAGTATTTT. This gives the protein CASSRGKGDTQYF. V usage is TRBV7-2 and J usage is TRBJ2-3; possibly TRBD2 for D (5 bases). V lost 5 bases and J lost 5, with 11 bases in between. The CDR3 extends over 13 amino acids. The germline gives CDR1 SGHTA, CDR2 FQGNSA. The whole variable domain, filled in from reference TRBV7-2 and TRBJ2-3, reads GAGVSQSPSNKVTEKGKDVELRCDPISGHTALYWYRQSLGQGLEFLIYFQGNSAPDKSGLPSDRFSAERTGGSVSTLTIQRTQQEDSAVYLCASSRGKGDTQYFGPGTRLTVL.

V is TRBV28 and J is TRBJ2-7; perhaps TRBD1 as D (6 bases). V lost 7 bases and J 0 bases, leaving 16 bases between the germline ends. The germline gives CDR1 MDHEN, CDR2 SYDVKM. CDR3 length: 15 amino acids. In DNA form, the CDR3 reads TGTGCCAGCAAAATACGGGACACCAGCTCCTACGAGCAGTACTTC. The encoded protein is CASKIRDTSSYEQYF.

This clonotype was seen more than once but under ten times. The chain couples TRBV7-9 to TRBJ2-1, with D possibly matching TRBD2 (7 bases). Germline V CDR1 and CDR2: SEHNR, FQNEAQ (reference sequence). The V and J ends lost 1 base and 3 bases respectively, with 16 bases between them. This CDR3 comprises 17 residues. CDR3 sequence reads: CASSLGWRGPVYNEQFF. The CDR3 nucleotides read TGTGCCAGCAGCTTAGGATGGCGGGGGCCAGTCTACAATGAGCAGTTCTTC. The complete variable domain, with remaining parts taken from reference TRBV7-9 and TRBJ2-1, reads DTGVSQNPRHKITKRGQNVTFRCDPISEHNRLYWYRQTLGQGPEFLTYFQNEAQLEKSRLLSDRFSAERPKGSFSTLEIQRTEQGDSAMYLCASSLGWRGPVYNEQFFGPGTRLTVL.

This clonotype came up a few times. This chain connects TRBV20-1 to TRBJ1-5, with a weak D call TRBD1 (5 bases). Germline CDR1 reads DFQATT; CDR2 reads SNEGSKA (reference sequence). The V end was cut by 3 bases, the J end by 3 bases, with 15 bases between. CDR3 size: 15 residues. CDR3 in amino acids: CSARGRTPSNQPQHF. DNA for the CDR3: TGCAGTGCTAGGGGGCGGACCCCCTCCAATCAGCCCCAGCATTTT.

This clonotype was seen a few times. The chain has TRBV7-2 and TRBJ1-1; 7 bases are a match to TRBD1. This CDR3 spans 16 amino acids. V lost 1 base, J lost 5 bases, and 10 bases stayed unmatched. Germline CDR1 is SGHTA and CDR2 is FQGNSA. CDR3 amino acids: CASSLVPTGWRTEAFF. CDR3 coding DNA: TGTGCCAGCAGCTTAGTCCCGACAGGGTGGAGAACTGAAGCTTTCTTT. The whole variable domain, remainder taken from reference TRBV7-2 and TRBJ1-1, is GAGVSQSPSNKVTEKGKDVELRCDPISGHTALYWYRQSLGQGLEFLIYFQGNSAPDKSGLPSDRFSAERTGGSVSTLTIQRTQQEDSAVYLCASSLVPTGWRTEAFFGQGTRLTVV.

The J gene is TRBJ2-7, the V gene TRBV6-5; TRBD2 aligns across 7 bases. This CDR3 is 17 amino acids long. The J segment lost 3 bases and the V segment lost 0 bases, leaving 11 bases of the junction unmatched. Germline-derived CDR1 and CDR2 are MNHEY and SVGAGI. CDR3 nucleotide sequence: TGTGCCAGCAGTTACTCTCCGTACTCGGGGGGAGACTACGAGCAGTACTTC. Protein: CASSYSPYSGGDYEQYF.

This sequence joins TRBV11-2 and TRBJ2-7; TRBD2 might be the D (6 bases). The germline CDR1 and CDR2 sequences are SGHAT and FQNNGV. V lost 5 bases to trimming and J lost 3 bases, with 11 bases between them. The CDR3 runs to 13 residues. The CDR3 DNA reads as TGTGCCAGCAGCACGCGGGACGGCTACGAGCAGTACTTC. This translates into CASSTRDGYEQYF.

This clonotype has more than one count but fewer than ten. V and J are TRBV7-9 and TRBJ1-1, with D possibly being TRBD1 (5 bases). The CDR3 runs to 14 residues. CDR1 and CDR2 from the germline V gene are SEHNR and FQNEAQ (reference sequence). V was cut by 5 bases and J by 1 base, with 11 bases left in between. The CDR3 bases are TGTGCCAGCAGCCCCAGGGCTTCGAACACTGAAGCTTTCTTT. It encodes CASSPRASNTEAFF.

CDR3 region: CASSQSPGKYGYTF. For the CDR3, the DNA is TGTGCCAGCAGCCAATCCCCAGGGAAATATGGCTACACCTTC. The rearrangement links TRBV3-1 to TRBJ1-2; tentatively, D is TRBD1 (5 bases). V dropped 2 bases and J dropped 5 bases, with 12 bases sitting between them. The CDR3 covers 14 residues. From germline, CDR1 is LGHDT and CDR2 YNNKEL (reference sequence).

This rearrangement joins TRBV5-6 to TRBJ2-1; unclear D gene. The V and J ends lost 0 bases and 7 bases respectively, with 11 bases between them. This CDR3 comprises 14 residues. Germline V lookup: CDR1 SGHDT, CDR2 YYEEEE. The CDR3 protein is CASSLDRLWNEQFF. CDR3 in DNA: TGTGCCAGCAGCTTGGACAGATTGTGGAATGAGCAGTTCTTC.

J is TRBJ2-7 and V is TRBV29-1; 10 bases line up with TRBD2. The junction had 18 bases not matched to a gene; V was cut back by 1 base and J by 0 bases. Germline values: CDR1 SQVTM, CDR2 ANQGSEA. The CDR3 contains 20 residues. DNA of the CDR3: TGCAGCGTTGAAGGAACAGAAATCCGGTCTAGCGGGAGAAACTCCTACGAGCAGTACTTC. Protein product: CSVEGTEIRSSGRNSYEQYF.

The rearrangement links TRBV4-2 to TRBJ2-5, with D perhaps TRBD2 (6 bases). V gave up 1 base and J gave up 2 bases, with 11 bases separating them. The length of the CDR3 is 15 residues. Germline assignment: CDR1 LGHNA and CDR2 YNFKEQ. The CDR3 bases are TGTGCCAGCAGCCAAGGGCGGGACGTACAAGAGACCCAGTACTTC. As protein: CASSQGRDVQETQYF.